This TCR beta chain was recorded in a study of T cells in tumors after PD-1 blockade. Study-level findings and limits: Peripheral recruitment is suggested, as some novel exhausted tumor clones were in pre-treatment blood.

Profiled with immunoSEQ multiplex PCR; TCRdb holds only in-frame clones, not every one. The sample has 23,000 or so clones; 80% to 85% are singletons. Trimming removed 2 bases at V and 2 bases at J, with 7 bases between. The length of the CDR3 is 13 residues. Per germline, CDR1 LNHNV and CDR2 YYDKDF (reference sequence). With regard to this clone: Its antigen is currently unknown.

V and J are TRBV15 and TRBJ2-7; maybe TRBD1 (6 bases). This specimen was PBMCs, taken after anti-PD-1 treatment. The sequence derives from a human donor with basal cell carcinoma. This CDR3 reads CATSRKGAYEQYF. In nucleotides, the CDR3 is TGTGCCACCAGCAGAAAGGGGGCCTACGAGCAGTACTTC.